This T cell receptor beta chain was recorded in a study of blood T cell repertoires in COVID-19. Method: immunoSEQ multiplex PCR; TCRdb's copy keeps in-frame clones and lacks some. Of 200,000 to 250,000 clones listed, 85% to 90% are singletons. The ends were cut back, 0 bases at V and 4 bases at J, with 8 bases in the middle. The CDR3 sequence is 14 residues long. Germline CDR1 reads ENHRY; CDR2 reads SYGVKD. The sequence derives from a man aged 55 to 70 with acute or convalescent COVID-19. Specimen: peripheral blood. This chain connects TRBV10-3 to TRBJ2-3; a possible D gene is TRBD1 (5 bases). The CDR3 sequence: CAISESGVADTQYF. The CDR3, as DNA: TGTGCCATCAGTGAGTCAGGGGTGGCAGATACGCAGTATTTT.